The 22 T cell receptor beta chains below were found in one sample sequenced in a study of molecular identifiers for immune sequencing clone quantification. One entry per CDR3 protein results from TCRdb running MiXCR on the PCR reads. Of tens of thousands of distinct CDR3 sequences in the sample, roughly 36% were seen once. Sequenced sample: naive CD8+ T cells from blood, with Jurkat cell RNA spiked in. Documented subset: FACS-sorted CD8+CD4-CCR7+CD45RA+ naive T cells. Receptor source: a human donor in good health. Some libraries in this study had Jurkat cell RNA spiked in.

Regarding this clonotype: It is likely a read error, because the conserved phenylalanine at the end of the CDR3 is missing. This sequence joins TRBV7-8 and TRBJ2-2; no clear D. Per germline, CDR1 SGHVS and CDR2 FQNEAQ. The CDR3 extends over 12 amino acids. Trimming cost V 5 bases and J 8 bases, with 9 bases left between them. The CDR3 nucleotides are TGTGCCAGCAGCCCTACCCCGGGGGAGCTGTTTTTA. The encoded protein is CASSPTPGELFL.

CDR3 sequence (DNA): TGCGCCAGCAGCCACAACAGGTTTTCGGTCGAGCAGTACTTC. Translated: CASSHNRFSVEQYF. The genes are TRBV4-3 and TRBJ2-7; D perhaps matches TRBD1 (5 bases). CDR3 size: 14 residues. V gave up 3 bases and J gave up 6 bases, with 15 bases separating them. The germline V gene encodes CDR1 LGHNA and CDR2 YSLEER.

This clonotype was counted once. A single base separates this from a much larger clone, so it may be a read error. The CDR3 sequence is CASSADRQNSPLLF. Here the CDR3 DNA reads TGTGCCAGCAGCGCGGACAGGCAAAATTCACCCCTCCTCTTT. The chain is built from TRBV9 and TRBJ1-6, with TRBD1 matching 7 bases. The CDR3 spans 14 residues. CDR1 is SGDLS and CDR2 is YYNGEE in the germline V gene.

This clonotype occurred many times. The chain is built from TRBV12-3 or TRBV12-4 and TRBJ2-3; D is unclear. The CDR3 totals 13 residues. Trimming cost V 4 bases and J 6 bases, with 11 bases left between them. The CDR3 region is CASSSPMGDTQYF. DNA for the CDR3: TGTGCCAGCAGTTCCCCGATGGGGGATACGCAGTATTTT.

This clonotype came up once. The rearrangement uses TRBV7-6 and TRBJ2-7, with D tentatively TRBD2 (6 bases). The CDR3 spans 14 residues. The V end lost 3 bases, the J end lost 11 bases, and 20 bases lay between the germline ends. The germline gives CDR1 SGHVS, CDR2 FNYEAQ. DNA of the CDR3: TGTGCCAGCAGCTTGGGAGGTAGCGGAGGAGAGGAGTACTTC. This encodes CASSLGGSGGEEYF.

This clonotype was picked up a small number of times. The chain combines TRBV29-1 with TRBJ2-2; D is ambiguous. Germline loops: CDR1 SQVTM, CDR2 ANQGSEA. This CDR3 spans 13 amino acids. V lost 3 bases to trimming and J lost 5 bases, with 10 bases between them. The CDR3 here is CSVESSATGELFF. CDR3 bases: TGCAGCGTTGAGTCCAGCGCAACCGGGGAGCTGTTTTTT.

Regarding this clonotype: The germline gene is not matched at one end of the junction; a read error may be the cause. The rearrangement joins TRBV12-3 or TRBV12-4 to TRBJ2-3, with a tentative D call TRBD1 (5 bases). CDR3 size: 15 residues. CDR3 nucleotides: TGTGCCAGCAGTTTACTACGGAAACGCACAGGTACGCAGTATTTT. It specifies CASSLLRKRTGTQYF.

For this clonotype: An end of the junction differs from the germline gene, which may be a read error. The J gene is TRBJ2-7, the V gene TRBV7-8, with 7 bases aligning to TRBD1. This CDR3 is 17 amino acids long. Germline assignment: CDR1 SGHVS and CDR2 FQNEAQ. The CDR3 DNA reads as TGTGCCAGCAGCTCCTCCGGCCCCCGGGACAGAGACTACGAGCTGTACTTC. Translated: CASSSSGPRDRDYELYF. The full variable domain, completed using reference TRBV7-8 and TRBJ2-7, is GAGVSQSPRYKVAKRGQDVALRCDPISGHVSLFWYQQALGQGPEFLTYFQNEAQLDKSGLPSDRFFAERPEGSVSTLKIQRTQQEDSAVYLCASSSSGPRDRDYELYFGPGTRLTVT.

As regards this clonotype: An end of the junction does not agree with germline; a read error may underlie this. J is TRBJ1-1 and V is TRBV6-6; D is ambiguous. The length of the CDR3 is 11 residues. Germline V gives CDR1 MNHNY, CDR2 SVGAGI (reference sequence). CDR3 region: CASSSNTEAYF. CDR3 sequence (DNA): TGTGCCAGCAGTTCCAACACTGAAGCTTACTTT.

In regard to this clonotype: A much larger clone differs from this one at a single base, so this may be a read error. The missing conserved phenylalanine or tryptophan at the end of this CDR3 makes a read error likely. This sequence joins TRBV20-1 and TRBJ2-3; the D is unclear. Trimming took 5 bases from V and 2 from J, leaving 23 bases between them. This CDR3 comprises 17 residues. CDR1 is DFQATT and CDR2 is SNEGSKA in the germline V gene (reference sequence). The CDR3 loop is CSAQKKGRRWATDTQYY. CDR3 DNA: TGCAGTGCTCAAAAGAAGGGAAGAAGGTGGGCCACAGATACGCAGTATTAT.

Notes on this clonotype: As the CDR3 is not closed by the conserved phenylalanine or tryptophan, this likely results from a read error. The DNA is omitted, as the CDR3 cannot be located on it reliably, and the CDR3 follows TCRdb's listing. The rearrangement uses TRBV29-1 and TRBJ1-2; the table's D call TRBD1 went unverified against the DNA. The CDR3 totals 15 residues, both ends included. Germline V lookup: CDR1 SQVTM, CDR2 ANQGSEA. CDR3 region: CSAAPPDRGRNGYTY.

This clonotype was observed a few times. The chain uses TRBV6-5 and TRBJ2-7; 9 nucleotides match TRBD2. The CDR3 has 14 amino acids. The V segment lost 3 bases and the J segment 6 bases; nucleotides outside the gene matches: 6. Germline V CDR1 and CDR2: MNHEY, SVGAGI. CDR3 DNA sequence: TGTGCCAGCAGTTATAATAGCGGGAGCGGCGAGCAGTACTTC. Protein product: CASSYNSGSGEQYF.

The J gene is TRBJ2-3, the V gene TRBV6-2 or TRBV6-3; D is undetermined. V gave up 4 bases and J gave up 4 bases, with 6 bases separating them. CDR3 size: 12 residues. Germline CDR1 and CDR2: MNHEY and SVGEGT. The CDR3 protein is CASSLTADTQYF. The DNA for the CDR3 is TGTGCCAGCAGTTTAACAGCAGATACGCAGTATTTT.

On this clonotype itself: This is likely a read error, given that the CDR3 carries no conserved phenylalanine or tryptophan at its end. The rearrangement uses TRBV28 and TRBJ1-5; perhaps TRBD1 as D (5 bases). V was pared by 5 bases and J by 0 bases, with 8 bases between. The CDR3 is made up of 14 amino acids. Germline V gene lookup returns CDR1 MDHEN and CDR2 SYDVKM. CDR3 nucleotide sequence: TGTGCCAGCAGTATCGACAGTAGCAATCAGCCCCAGCATATT. Encoded protein: CASSIDSSNQPQHI.

As for this clonotype: A junction boundary mismatches the germline segment, possibly from a read error. Here the CDR3 DNA reads TGTGCCACCAGTGAGGAAGCGGGAGGTTGGAACGAGCAGATCTTC. Translation: CATSEEAGGWNEQIF. The J gene is TRBJ2-1, the V gene TRBV24-1, with 9 positions matching TRBD2. The germline CDR1 and CDR2 sequences are KGHDR and SFDVKD. The CDR3 consists of 15 residues.

This clonotype was picked up one time. This may stem from a read error, because a much larger clone lies one nucleotide away. This chain connects TRBV6-5 to TRBJ2-7, with D maybe TRBD1 (6 bases). This CDR3 comprises 14 residues. The germline gives CDR1 MNHEY, CDR2 SVGAGI. In DNA, the CDR3 is TGTACCAGCAGTTTCGGACAGTACTCCTACGAGCAGTACTTC. Translation: CTSSFGQYSYEQYF.

With respect to this clonotype: Germline is not matched at one junction end, which may reflect a read error. The V gene is TRBV18, the J gene TRBJ2-4, with D hard to call. CDR1 is KGHSH and CDR2 is LQKENI in the germline V gene. The CDR3 consists of 16 residues. This CDR3 reads CASSPPRIIAKNIQYF. CDR3 bases: TGCGCCAGCTCACCACCTAGAATTATAGCCAAAAACATTCAGTACTTC.

The rearrangement links TRBV5-1 to TRBJ2-7, with 9 bases that match TRBD2. CDR1 SGHRS and CDR2 YFSETQ come from the germline V gene. J was trimmed by 1 base and V by 0 bases; bases with no gene match: 8. The CDR3 consists of 17 residues. The CDR3 loop reads CASSLEWVTSGSYEQYF. CDR3 bases: TGCGCCAGCAGCTTGGAGTGGGTGACTAGCGGTTCCTACGAGCAGTACTTC. The full variable domain, rest sourced from reference TRBV5-1 and TRBJ2-7, is KAGVTQTPRYLIKTRGQQVTLSCSPISGHRSVSWYQQTPGQGLQFLFEYFSETQRNKGNFPGRFSGRQFSNSRSEMNVSTLELGDSALYLCASSLEWVTSGSYEQYFGPGTRLTVT.

This clonotype was detected only a few times. This chain joins TRBV11-2 and TRBJ2-5; weak D call: TRBD2 (6 bases). Per the germline V gene, CDR1 is SGHAT and CDR2 is FQNNGV. Trimming removed 3 bases at V and 2 bases at J, with 13 bases between. The CDR3 is 15 amino acids. The CDR3 DNA is TGTGCCAGCAGCTTCAGACCGGGACTGCAAGAGACCCAGTACTTC. Protein: CASSFRPGLQETQYF. The full variable domain, its missing parts supplied by reference TRBV11-2 and TRBJ2-5, is EAGVAQSPRYKIIEKRQSVAFWCNPISGHATLYWYQQILGQGPKLLIQFQNNGVVDDSQLPKDRFSAERLKGVDSTLKIQPAKLEDSAVYLCASSFRPGLQETQYFGPGTRLLVL.

The sample holds many counts of this clonotype. The chain employs TRBV20-1 and TRBJ2-4; no reliable D call. This CDR3 contains 14 residues. V was shortened by 0 bases and J by 8 bases, with 14 bases between the two germline ends. CDR1 and CDR2 from the germline V gene are DFQATT and SNEGSKA (reference sequence). Written as DNA, the CDR3 is TGCAGTGCTAGAGATAGAGACCTCCCGTACATTCAGTACTTC. Its protein product is CSARDRDLPYIQYF.

This clonotype was found once. This may come from a read error, since a much larger clone is one base off. This likely comes from a read error, as the CDR3 has no conserved phenylalanine or tryptophan at its end. The CDR3 is CASSQAGPPTDTQYY. The CDR3 nucleotides read TGTGCCAGCAGTCAAGCGGGTCCCCCCACAGATACGCAGTATTAT. The gene calls are TRBV6-6 and TRBJ2-3, with D perhaps TRBD2 (6 bases). The CDR3 is 15 amino acids. Germline lookup yields CDR1 MNHNY and CDR2 SVGAGI (reference sequence). Between the trimmed V and J ends, which lost 5 bases and 2 bases, there was a span of 14 bases.

This clonotype was picked up one time. This sequence joins TRBV7-3 and TRBJ2-2, with D possibly being TRBD1 (6 bases). In germline, CDR1 is SGHTA, CDR2 FQGTGA. This CDR3 comprises 16 residues. V was pared by 5 bases and J by 7 bases, with 20 bases between. In DNA form, the CDR3 reads TGTGCCAGCAGCCACCGGGACAACATTGGCAGCGGGGAGCTGTTTTTT. This encodes CASSHRDNIGSGELFF.